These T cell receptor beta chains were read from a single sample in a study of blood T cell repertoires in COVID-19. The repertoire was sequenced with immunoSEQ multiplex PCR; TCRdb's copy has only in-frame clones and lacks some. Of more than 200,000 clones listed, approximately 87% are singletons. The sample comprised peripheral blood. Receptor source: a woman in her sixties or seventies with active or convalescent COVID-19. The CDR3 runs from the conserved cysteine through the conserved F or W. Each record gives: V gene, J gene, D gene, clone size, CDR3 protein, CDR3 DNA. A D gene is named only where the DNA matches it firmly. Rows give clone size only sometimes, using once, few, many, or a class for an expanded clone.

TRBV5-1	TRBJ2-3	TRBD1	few	CASSLEGQGSTDTQYF	TGCGCCAGCAGCTTGGAGGGACAGGGTAGCACAGATACGCAGTATTTT
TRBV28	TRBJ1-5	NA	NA	CASSVPPGQTNQPQHF	TGTGCCAGCAGCGTACCACCGGGACAAACCAATCAGCCCCAGCATTTT
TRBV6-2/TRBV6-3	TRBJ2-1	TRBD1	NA	CASSSQSGTGYFF	TGTGCCAGCAGTTCCCAGTCCGGGACAGGGTACTTCTTC
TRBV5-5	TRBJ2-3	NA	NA	CASSPRGGTTDTQYF	TGTGCCAGCAGCCCTCGAGGGGGTACCACAGATACGCAGTATTTT
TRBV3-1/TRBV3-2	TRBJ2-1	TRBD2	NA	CASSQVPGLTYNEQFF	TGTGCCAGCAGCCAAGTGCCGGGACTAACCTACAATGAGCAGTTCTTC
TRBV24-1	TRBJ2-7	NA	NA	CATSDFIEQYF	TGTGCCACCAGTGATTTCATCGAGCAGTACTTC
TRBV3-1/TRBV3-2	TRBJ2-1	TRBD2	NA	CASSKLAGPTDEQFF	TGTGCCAGCAGCAAACTAGCGGGCCCCACGGATGAGCAGTTCTTC
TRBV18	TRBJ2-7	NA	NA	CASSQSPQRAGYEQYF	TGTGCCAGCTCACAATCCCCACAGCGGGCGGGTTACGAGCAGTACTTC
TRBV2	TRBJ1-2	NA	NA	CASSEKRPSGAYGYTF	TGTGCCAGCAGTGAAAAGAGGCCCTCAGGGGCCTATGGCTACACCTTC
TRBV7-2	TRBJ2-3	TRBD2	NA	CASSTRGGGFTDTQYF	TGTGCCAGCAGCACCCGGGGCGGGGGGTTCACAGATACGCAGTATTTT
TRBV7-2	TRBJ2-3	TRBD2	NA	CASSWTSGSTDTQYF	TGTGCCAGCAGTTGGACTAGCGGGAGCACAGATACGCAGTATTTT
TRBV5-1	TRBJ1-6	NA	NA	CASSLMHGEKNSPLHF	TGCGCCAGCAGCTTAATGCACGGGGAGAAAAATTCACCCCTCCACTTT
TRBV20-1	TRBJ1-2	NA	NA	CSARVFGGYTF	TGCAGTGCCCGGGTCTTCGGTGGCTACACCTTC
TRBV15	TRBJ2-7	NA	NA	CATSRSLGGVNEQYF	TGTGCCACCAGCAGATCCCTGGGCGGGGTGAACGAGCAGTACTTC
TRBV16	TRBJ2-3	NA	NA	CASRQDGRTDTQYF	TGTGCCAGCAGACAGGACGGACGCACAGATACGCAGTATTTT
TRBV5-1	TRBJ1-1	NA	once	CASSRRAGVDTEAFF	TGCGCCAGCAGTCGGCGGGCGGGAGTGGACACTGAAGCTTTCTTT
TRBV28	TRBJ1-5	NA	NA	CAIGGARQPQHF	TGTGCCATCGGGGGGGCTCGCCAGCCCCAGCATTTT
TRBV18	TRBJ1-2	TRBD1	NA	CASSPGTGRNYGYTF	TGTGCCAGCTCACCCGGGACAGGCCGTAACTATGGCTACACCTTC
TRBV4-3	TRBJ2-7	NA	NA	CASSQERRSYEQYF	TGCGCCAGCAGCCAAGAGCGGCGCTCCTACGAGCAGTACTTC
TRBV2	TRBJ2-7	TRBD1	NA	CASGVGGIEQYF	TGTGCCAGCGGGGTAGGGGGCATAGAGCAGTACTTC
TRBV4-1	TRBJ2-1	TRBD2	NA	CASSRESRGGNEQFF	TGCGCCAGCAGCCGCGAAAGTCGCGGGGGCAATGAGCAGTTCTTC
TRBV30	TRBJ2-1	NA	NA	CAWSRGQANEQFF	TGTGCCTGGAGTAGGGGTCAGGCCAATGAGCAGTTCTTC
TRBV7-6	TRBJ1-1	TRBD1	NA	CASSPRQGEAEAFF	TGTGCCAGCAGCCCCAGACAGGGAGAAGCTGAAGCTTTCTTT
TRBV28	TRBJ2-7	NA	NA	CASILRGRYEQYF	TGTGCCAGCATACTCAGGGGCCGCTACGAGCAGTACTTC
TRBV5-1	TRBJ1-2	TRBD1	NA	CASSSLDRGYDYGYTF	TGCGCCAGCAGCTCTCTGGACAGGGGGTATGACTATGGCTACACCTTC
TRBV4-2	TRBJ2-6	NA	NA	CASSQANNVLTF	TGTGCCAGCAGCCAAGCAAACAACGTCCTGACTTTC
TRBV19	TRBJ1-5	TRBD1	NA	CASRDRRDQPQHF	TGTGCCAGCAGGGACAGGAGAGATCAGCCCCAGCATTTT
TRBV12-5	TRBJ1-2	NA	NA	CASGLAQGYGYGYTF	TGTGCTAGTGGTTTGGCCCAGGGGTATGGCTATGGCTACACCTTC
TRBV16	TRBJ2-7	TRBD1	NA	CASSQVGQGAREQYF	TGTGCCAGCAGCCAGGTCGGACAGGGGGCTCGGGAGCAGTACTTC
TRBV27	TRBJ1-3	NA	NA	CASSSMLDRSRDTIYF	TGTGCCAGCAGTTCGATGCTTGACAGGTCTAGAGACACCATATATTTT
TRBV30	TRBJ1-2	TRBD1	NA	CAWSGTAYGYTF	TGTGCCTGGAGCGGGACAGCCTATGGCTACACCTTC
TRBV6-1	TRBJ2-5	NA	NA	CASSDRELARETQYF	TGTGCCAGCAGTGATAGGGAACTAGCCAGAGAGACCCAGTACTTC
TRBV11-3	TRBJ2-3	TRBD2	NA	CASAGAGDTQYF	TGTGCCAGCGCGGGAGCGGGGGATACGCAGTATTTT
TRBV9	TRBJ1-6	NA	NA	CASSAQGLGNSPLHF	TGTGCCAGCAGCGCACAGGGTCTAGGAAATTCACCCCTCCACTTT
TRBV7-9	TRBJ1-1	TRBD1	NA	CASSTWTGADTEAFF	TGTGCCAGCAGCACCTGGACAGGGGCGGACACTGAAGCTTTCTTT
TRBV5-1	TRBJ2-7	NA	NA	CASSFTGYEQYF	TGCGCCAGCAGCTTTACAGGCTACGAGCAGTACTTC
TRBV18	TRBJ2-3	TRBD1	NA	CASSLSDRGSDTQYF	TGTGCCAGCTCGCTTTCGGACAGGGGGTCAGATACGCAGTATTTT
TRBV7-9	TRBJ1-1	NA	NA	CASSPSEPNTEAFF	TGTGCCAGCAGCCCTAGCGAGCCGAACACTGAAGCTTTCTTT
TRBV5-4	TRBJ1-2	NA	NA	CASSRGGSTGVYGYTF	TGTGCCAGCAGCCGAGGAGGTAGCACGGGCGTCTATGGCTACACCTTC
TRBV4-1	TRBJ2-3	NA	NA	CASSLGTSTDTQYF	TGCGCCAGCAGCCTAGGGACTAGCACAGATACGCAGTATTTT
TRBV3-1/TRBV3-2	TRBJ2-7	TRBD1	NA	CASMLTGQGAYEQYF	TGTGCCAGCATGCTCACGGGCCAGGGGGCGTACGAGCAGTACTTC
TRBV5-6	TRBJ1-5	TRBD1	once	CASSLAGDRGNQPQHF	TGTGCCAGCAGCTTGGCTGGGGACAGGGGGAATCAGCCCCAGCATTTT
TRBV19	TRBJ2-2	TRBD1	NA	CASSIEGDRPSSTGELFF	TGTGCCAGTAGTATAGAGGGGGACAGGCCCTCGAGCACCGGGGAGCTGTTTTTT
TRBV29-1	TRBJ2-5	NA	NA	CSGMGQVDGTQYF	TGCAGCGGGATGGGACAAGTCGATGGGACCCAGTACTTC
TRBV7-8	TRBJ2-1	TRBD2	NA	CASSAKRLAKDNEQFF	TGTGCCAGCAGCGCAAAAAGACTAGCGAAAGACAATGAGCAGTTCTTC
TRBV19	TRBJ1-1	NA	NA	CASGESVYDTEAFF	TGTGCCAGTGGTGAATCGGTTTACGATACTGAAGCTTTCTTT
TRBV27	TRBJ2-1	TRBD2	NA	CASRPTGGEQFF	TGTGCCAGCAGGCCAACGGGGGGGGAGCAGTTCTTC
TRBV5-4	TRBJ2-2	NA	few	CASSSRTAPTGELFF	TGTGCCAGCAGCTCCCGGACAGCTCCTACCGGGGAGCTGTTTTTT
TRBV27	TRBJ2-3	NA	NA	CASSLRSATSTDTQYF	TGTGCCAGCAGTTTACGGTCTGCAACTAGCACAGATACGCAGTATTTT
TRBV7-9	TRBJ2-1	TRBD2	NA	CASSSPGLAGDFLFF	TGTGCCAGCAGCTCGCCGGGACTAGCGGGAGATTTCTTGTTCTTC
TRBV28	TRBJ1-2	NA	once	CASSGGPNYGYTF	TGTGCCAGCAGCGGAGGCCCTAACTATGGCTACACCTTC
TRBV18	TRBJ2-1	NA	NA	CASSLQEYNEQFF	TGTGCCAGCTCATTACAGGAGTACAATGAGCAGTTCTTC
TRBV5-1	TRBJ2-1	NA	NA	CASSQATSYNEQFF	TGCGCCAGCAGCCAAGCGACCTCCTACAATGAGCAGTTCTTC
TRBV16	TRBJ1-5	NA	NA	CASNRQHSNQPQHF	TGTGCCAGCAACAGACAGCACAGCAATCAGCCCCAGCATTTT
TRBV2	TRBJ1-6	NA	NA	CASSVDRESPLHF	TGTGCCAGCAGTGTGGACAGAGAATCACCCCTCCACTTT
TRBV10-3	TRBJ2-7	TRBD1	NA	CAISEGQGTYEQYF	TGTGCCATCAGTGAAGGACAGGGGACCTACGAGCAGTACTTC
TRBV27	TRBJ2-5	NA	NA	CASASRVETQYF	TGTGCCAGCGCCTCTCGGGTGGAGACCCAGTACTTC
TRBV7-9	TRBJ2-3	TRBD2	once	CASSLAGGRIGDTQYF	TGTGCCAGCAGTCTAGCGGGGGGGCGGATAGGAGATACGCAGTATTTT